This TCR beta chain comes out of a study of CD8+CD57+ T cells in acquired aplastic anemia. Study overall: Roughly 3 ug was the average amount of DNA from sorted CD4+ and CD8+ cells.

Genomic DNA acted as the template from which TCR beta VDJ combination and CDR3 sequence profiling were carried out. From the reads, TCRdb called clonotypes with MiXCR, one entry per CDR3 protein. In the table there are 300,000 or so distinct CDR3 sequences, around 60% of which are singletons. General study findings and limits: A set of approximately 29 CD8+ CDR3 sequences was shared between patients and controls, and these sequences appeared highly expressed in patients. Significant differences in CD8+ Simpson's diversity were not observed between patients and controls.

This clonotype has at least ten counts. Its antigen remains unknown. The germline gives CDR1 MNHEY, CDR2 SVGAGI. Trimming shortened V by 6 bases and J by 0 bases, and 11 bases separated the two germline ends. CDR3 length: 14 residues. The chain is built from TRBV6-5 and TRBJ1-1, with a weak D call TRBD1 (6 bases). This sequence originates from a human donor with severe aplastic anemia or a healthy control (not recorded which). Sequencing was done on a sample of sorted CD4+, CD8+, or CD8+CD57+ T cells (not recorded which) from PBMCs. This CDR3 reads CASRRDTVNTEAFF. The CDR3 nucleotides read TGTGCCAGCAGGAGGGACACGGTGAACACTGAAGCTTTCTTT.